This passage covers 30 T cell receptor beta chains from one sample sequenced in a study of Ad26.COV2.S vaccination and SARS-CoV-2 variants. The protocol was immunoSEQ multiplex PCR, while the TCRdb copy is restricted to in-frame clones and leaves out a portion. The sample carries a few hundred thousand clones, approximately 87% recorded once. Sample treatment: approximately 18 received Ad26.COV2.S at low or high dose, single or two shots; about 5 received placebo; per-sample allocation not given. Collection of samples fell on day 63 after the first vaccine or placebo injection. The specimen was peripheral blood, collected in a trial of Ad26.COV2.S vaccine versus placebo. The receptor set was obtained from a person between 18 and 65 years old who received the Ad26.COV2.S COVID-19 vaccine or a placebo.

J is TRBJ2-1 and V is TRBV7-2, with TRBD2 identical over 7 bases. The germline CDR1 and CDR2 sequences are SGHTA and FQGNSA. V was pared by 5 bases and J by 5 bases, with 9 bases of the junction left unmatched. The length of the CDR3 is 15 residues. The CDR3 coding sequence is TGTGCCAGCAGCCCCCCGGGGGGAATTAACAATGAGCAGTTCTTC. It is translated as CASSPPGGINNEQFF.

The J gene is TRBJ2-3, the V gene TRBV11-2, with 8 nucleotides matching TRBD2. Germline-derived CDR1 and CDR2 are SGHAT and FQNNGV. Unmatched junction bases numbered 6, after V lost 0 bases and J lost 4 bases. This CDR3 comprises 16 residues. CDR3 in amino acids: CASSLDAGGASDTQYF. For the CDR3, the DNA is TGTGCCAGCAGCTTAGACGCCGGGGGGGCCTCAGATACGCAGTATTTT.

The chain has TRBV6-5 and TRBJ1-2, with TRBD1 matching over 7 bases. The CDR3 is 15 amino acids. The germline V gene has CDR1 MNHEY and CDR2 SVGAGI. The V segment lost 0 bases and the J segment 0 bases; nucleotides outside the gene matches: 1. The CDR3 region is CASSYSGTANYGYTF. In DNA, the CDR3 is TGTGCCAGCAGTTACTCCGGGACAGCTAACTATGGCTACACCTTC.

V gene TRBV9 combines with J gene TRBJ1-5, with D possibly matching TRBD1 (5 bases). Germline assignment: CDR1 SGDLS and CDR2 YYNGEE. The V end lost 6 bases, the J end lost 2 bases, and 12 bases lay between the germline ends. The CDR3 loop spans 14 amino acids. CDR3 bases: TGTGCCAGCATGGGGGGTGAGGGCAATCAGCCCCAGCATTTT. Translated: CASMGGEGNQPQHF.

The gene calls are TRBV27 and TRBJ2-2; no clear D. The CDR3 totals 13 residues. Per germline, CDR1 MNHEY and CDR2 SMNVEV (reference sequence). Trimming left V 2 bases short and J 7 bases short, with 8 bases between. CDR3 nucleotides: TGTGCCAGCAGTTTACTACCGTTCGGGGAGCTGTTTTTT. It specifies CASSLLPFGELFF.

This sequence joins TRBV7-2 and TRBJ2-1; 7 bases are shared with TRBD2. The CDR3 contains 12 residues. The trim removed 5 bases at V and 15 bases at J, leaving 10 bases unmatched. Germline V gene data show CDR1 as SGHTA and CDR2 as FQGNSA. CDR3 coding DNA: TGTGCCAGCAGCCAAGGACTAGACGCTCCGTTCTTC. Translated, it gives CASSQGLDAPFF.

Turning to this clone: Other nucleotide sequences in the sample specify the same CDR3. V is TRBV12-3 or TRBV12-4 and J is TRBJ2-7; D is undetermined. The length of the CDR3 is 11 residues. V was cut by 3 bases and J by 3 bases, with 3 bases left in between. The CDR3 here is CASSFSYEQYF. Written as DNA, the CDR3 is TGTGCCAGCAGTTTTAGCTACGAGCAGTACTTC.

The chain links TRBV14 to TRBJ1-6; a weak D match, TRBD1 (6 bases). This CDR3 is built from 16 residues. Per the germline V gene, CDR1 is SGHDN and CDR2 is FVKESK. The germline V and J ends were trimmed by 3 bases and 7 bases, with 16 bases remaining between them. For the CDR3, the DNA is TGTGCCAGCAGCCAGAGCCCCACAGGGCGGAATTCACCCCTCCACTTT. Amino acid sequence: CASSQSPTGRNSPLHF. The variable domain in full, completed from reference TRBV14 and TRBJ1-6, reads EAGVTQFPSHSVIEKGQTVTLRCDPISGHDNLYWYRRVMGKEIKFLLHFVKESKQDESGMPNNRFLAERTGGTYSTLKVQPAELEDSGVYFCASSQSPTGRNSPLHFGNGTRLTVT.

The rearrangement joins TRBV29-1 to TRBJ2-1; unclear D gene. Germline-derived CDR1 and CDR2 are SQVTM and ANQGSEA. Trimming took 4 bases from V and 9 from J, leaving 13 bases between them. This CDR3 contains 12 residues. This chain's CDR3 is CSVARVRGEQFF. The CDR3 nucleotides read TGCAGCGTTGCCCGGGTAAGAGGTGAGCAGTTCTTC.

The V call is TRBV27, the J call TRBJ1-2, with TRBD1 identical over 8 bases. The CDR3 sequence is 14 residues long. The germline CDR1 and CDR2 sequences are MNHEY and SMNVEV (reference sequence). The V gene end was trimmed by 5 bases and the J gene end by 7 bases; junction bases not matched to a gene: 9. The CDR3 coding sequence is TGTGCCAGCAGTACCGGCCAGGGGGCCATTGGCTACACCTTC. It translates to CASSTGQGAIGYTF.

The rearrangement uses TRBV28 and TRBJ1-4, with D unclear. This CDR3 is 15 amino acids long. V was clipped by 3 bases and J by 4 bases, with 12 bases between them. CDR1 is MDHEN, CDR2 SYDVKM, per germline. The CDR3 protein is CASSFSTGYNEKLFF. Written as DNA, the CDR3 is TGTGCCAGCAGTTTCAGTACCGGGTATAATGAAAAACTGTTTTTT.

The gene calls are TRBV7-6 and TRBJ2-5; D not resolved. CDR3 length equals 15 residues. With 6 bases removed from V and 8 bases from J, the gap between germline ends came to 22 bases. CDR1 and CDR2 from the germline V gene are SGHVS and FNYEAQ. The CDR3 DNA reads TGTGCCAGCAGAGATCCTTATGGGCAGGCCCGAACCCAGTACTTC. Translated: CASRDPYGQARTQYF.

The chain couples TRBV9 to TRBJ2-1, with D tentatively TRBD2 (6 bases). Trimming took off 0 bases at V and 1 base at J, with 11 bases between the two ends. The CDR3 loop spans 16 amino acids. Per the germline V gene, CDR1 is SGDLS and CDR2 is YYNGEE. The CDR3 DNA is TGTGCCAGCAGCGTAGACCACGGACTATCCTACAATGAGCAGTTCTTC. Amino acid sequence: CASSVDHGLSYNEQFF.

This sequence joins TRBV5-5 and TRBJ2-5; a possible D gene is TRBD2 (6 bases). Per germline, CDR1 SGHKS and CDR2 YYEKEE (reference sequence). This CDR3 is 16 amino acids long. V gave up 3 bases and J gave up 4 bases, with 19 bases separating them. The CDR3 region is CASSWTKTSSIETQYF. CDR3 DNA: TGTGCCAGCAGCTGGACAAAGACTAGTTCAATAGAGACCCAGTACTTC.

The V and J genes are TRBV18 and TRBJ2-3; TRBD2 aligns across 8 bases. Germline CDR1 is KGHSH and CDR2 is LQKENI. Trimming cost V 6 bases and J 5 bases; bases outside gene matches: 22. The CDR3 is made up of 19 amino acids. The CDR3 coding sequence is TGTGCCAGCTCCCTAGAATTGAAGGGGGGACTAGGAGGGCAAGATACGCAGTATTTT. It yields the protein CASSLELKGGLGGQDTQYF.

The rearrangement uses TRBV4-3 and TRBJ1-2, with 9 bases identical to TRBD1. The CDR3 loop spans 20 amino acids. Germline assignment: CDR1 LGHNA and CDR2 YSLEER. With V trimmed by 1 base and J by 3 bases, 18 bases remained unmatched. The CDR3 loop is CASSQGFSGTGPWRDYGYTF. The DNA of the CDR3 is TGCGCCAGCAGCCAAGGGTTTAGTGGGACAGGGCCTTGGCGGGACTATGGCTACACCTTC.

The chain employs TRBV7-3 and TRBJ2-1; D is possibly TRBD1 or TRBD2 (5 bases each). The ends were cut back, 5 bases at V and 8 bases at J, with 16 bases in the middle. The CDR3 is 14 amino acids. Germline V gives CDR1 SGHTA, CDR2 FQGTGA. The DNA of the CDR3 is TGTGCCAGCAGCACCCGGGGCCTACTCGATGAGCAGTTCTTC. Residues: CASSTRGLLDEQFF. The full variable domain, in which reference TRBV7-3 and TRBJ2-1 provide the parts outside the CDR3, is GAGVSQTPSNKVTEKGKYVELRCDPISGHTALYWYRQSLGQGPEFLIYFQGTGAADDSGLPNDRFFAVRPEGSVSTLKIQRTERGDSAVYLCASSTRGLLDEQFFGPGTRLTVL.

This chain joins TRBV7-2 and TRBJ1-1; D remains unclear. Germline V gene sequence: CDR1 SGHTA, CDR2 FQGNSA. The CDR3 covers 13 residues. The V end was cut by 5 bases, the J end by 4 bases, with 11 bases between. In DNA form, the CDR3 reads TGTGCCAGCAGCGCAAGCGCTAGCACTGAAGCTTTCTTT. Translating gives CASSASASTEAFF.

The J gene is TRBJ1-3, the V gene TRBV7-8; 9 bases agree with TRBD1. Looked up from germline, CDR1 is SGHVS and CDR2 is FQNEAQ. This CDR3 has 16 residues. Losses at the gene ends were 2 bases for V and 2 bases for J; bases not matched to a gene: 4. The CDR3 DNA reads TGTGCCAGCAGCTTACGGAGGACAGGGGCTGGAAACACCATATATTTT. Its translation is CASSLRRTGAGNTIYF.

The table lists this clone with a count of one. V usage is TRBV19 and J usage is TRBJ1-1; D is ambiguous. Trimming removed 7 bases at V and 3 bases at J, with 12 bases between. Germline V lookup: CDR1 LNHDA, CDR2 SQIVND (reference sequence). The CDR3 is made up of 13 amino acids. Written as DNA, the CDR3 is TGTGCCAGTATGGGTCGGGCGGACACTGAAGCTTTCTTT. Translation gives CASMGRADTEAFF.

V gene TRBV2 combines with J gene TRBJ1-1; perhaps TRBD1 as D (5 bases). Germline V gives CDR1 SNHLY, CDR2 FYNNEI. The CDR3 is 14 amino acids. Trimming took off 2 bases at V and 4 bases at J, with 11 bases between the two ends. This CDR3 reads CASSEIRGSTEAFF. The CDR3 nucleotides are TGTGCCAGCAGTGAAATCCGGGGGAGCACTGAAGCTTTCTTT.

The sample holds one count of this clone. The junction departs from germline at one end; a sequencing error may be responsible. The chain combines TRBV13 with TRBJ2-3, with 12 bases matching TRBD2. The CDR3 spans 15 residues. Germline assignment: CDR1 PRHDT and CDR2 FYEKMQ (reference sequence). The CDR3 nucleotides read TGTGCCAGCAGCCTAGGACTAGCGGGGACAGATACGCAGTATTTT. Encoded protein: CASSLGLAGTDTQYF.

This clone was seen more than once but under ten times. V usage is TRBV28 and J usage is TRBJ2-5; 10 bases line up with TRBD2. V lost 7 bases and J lost 5; bases outside the gene matches: 10. The CDR3 consists of 15 residues. Germline V CDR1 and CDR2: MDHEN, SYDVKM. Here the CDR3 reads CASTPVFSGGETQYF. The CDR3 DNA is TGTGCCAGCACCCCGGTTTTTAGCGGGGGGGAGACCCAGTACTTC.

The chain couples TRBV27 to TRBJ1-2; the D gene is possibly TRBD1 (5 bases). The V end was cut by 2 bases, the J end by 4 bases, with 17 bases between. CDR1 MNHEY and CDR2 SMNVEV come from the germline V gene (reference sequence). The CDR3 contains 16 residues. The DNA of the CDR3 is TGTGCCAGCAGTTTAGGGGGGGGAGGGGCGATCTATGGCTACACCTTC. Translation: CASSLGGGGAIYGYTF.

This clone was recorded a few times. The chain joins TRBV4-2 to TRBJ2-7, with D tentatively TRBD1 (6 bases). The V end lost 4 bases, the J end lost 5 bases, and 30 bases lay between the germline ends. The CDR3 has 19 amino acids. Germline CDR1 reads LGHNA; CDR2 reads YNFKEQ. The DNA of the CDR3 is TGTGCCAGCAGCCCCCAGGCAAGAACAGGGAACCCTTTGGGGAACGAGCAGTACTTC. Translated, it gives CASSPQARTGNPLGNEQYF.

The V and J genes are TRBV9 and TRBJ2-3; D perhaps matches TRBD1 (6 bases). Trimming cost V 4 bases and J 2 bases, with 14 bases left between them. The CDR3 spans 15 residues. The germline gives CDR1 SGDLS, CDR2 YYNGEE. This CDR3 reads CASSPRDTVTDTQYF. CDR3 in DNA: TGTGCCAGCAGCCCCCGGGACACCGTCACAGATACGCAGTATTTT.

The rearrangement joins TRBV7-9 to TRBJ1-1; D ambiguous. This CDR3 is 13 amino acids long. Germline V lookup: CDR1 SEHNR, CDR2 FQNEAQ (reference sequence). Trimming cost V 3 bases and J 0 bases, with 5 bases left between them. For the CDR3, the DNA is TGTGCCAGCAGCTTCGATTTGAACACTGAAGCTTTCTTT. It codes for CASSFDLNTEAFF. The full variable domain, with the rest looked up from reference TRBV7-9 and TRBJ1-1, is DTGVSQNPRHKITKRGQNVTFRCDPISEHNRLYWYRQTLGQGPEFLTYFQNEAQLEKSRLLSDRFSAERPKGSFSTLEIQRTEQGDSAMYLCASSFDLNTEAFFGQGTRLTVV.

This rearrangement joins TRBV30 to TRBJ2-1; no definite D call. V lost 0 bases and J lost 4, with 7 bases in between. CDR3 length: 13 residues. In germline, CDR1 is GTSNPN, CDR2 SVGIG (reference sequence). The CDR3 DNA reads TGTGCCTGGAGTGTATCCTATTACAATGAGCAGTTCTTC. As protein: CAWSVSYYNEQFF.

The rearrangement joins TRBV11-3 to TRBJ2-7; D might be TRBD2 (6 bases). V dropped 5 bases and J dropped 2 bases, with 16 bases sitting between them. CDR1 is SGHNT, CDR2 YENEEA, per germline. The CDR3 runs to 15 residues. The CDR3 here is CASSPSPGLTYEQYF. CDR3 coding DNA: TGTGCCAGCAGCCCATCACCGGGACTCACCTACGAGCAGTACTTC. The variable domain in full, with the rest retrieved from reference TRBV11-3 and TRBJ2-7, is EAGVVQSPRYKIIEKKQPVAFWCNPISGHNTLYWYLQNLGQGPELLIRYENEEAVDDSQLPKDRFSAERLKGVDSTLKIQPAELGDSAVYLCASSPSPGLTYEQYFGPGTRLTVT.

The rearrangement links TRBV28 to TRBJ2-5, with 7 bases matching TRBD1. The germline gives CDR1 MDHEN, CDR2 SYDVKM. The CDR3 runs to 15 residues. With 6 bases clipped from V and 1 base from J, the junction kept 8 bases outside the gene matches. CDR3: CASRGTVRVQETQYF. CDR3 coding DNA: TGTGCCAGCAGGGGGACAGTGAGGGTCCAAGAGACCCAGTACTTC.